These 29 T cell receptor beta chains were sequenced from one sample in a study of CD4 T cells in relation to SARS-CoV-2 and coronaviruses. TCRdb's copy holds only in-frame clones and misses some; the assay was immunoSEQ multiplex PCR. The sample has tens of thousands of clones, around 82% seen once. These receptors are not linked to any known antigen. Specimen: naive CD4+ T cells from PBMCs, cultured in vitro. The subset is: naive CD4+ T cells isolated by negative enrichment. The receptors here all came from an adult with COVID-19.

This CDR3 is CASSESSPNEKLFF. The CDR3 nucleotides are TGCGCCAGCAGTGAGTCGTCCCCAAATGAAAAACTGTTTTTT. The chain couples TRBV10-1 to TRBJ1-4; D unclear. Trimming stripped 0 bases from V and 5 bases from J, with 7 bases between. This CDR3 is built from 14 residues. Germline assignment: CDR1 WNHNN and CDR2 SYGVQD (reference sequence).

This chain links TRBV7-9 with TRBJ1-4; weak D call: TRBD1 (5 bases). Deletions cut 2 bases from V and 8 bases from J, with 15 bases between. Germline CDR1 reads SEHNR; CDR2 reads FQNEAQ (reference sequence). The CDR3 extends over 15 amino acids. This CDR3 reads CASSLRARVGEKLFF. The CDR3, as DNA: TGTGCCAGCAGCTTAAGGGCCAGGGTTGGCGAAAAACTGTTTTTT.

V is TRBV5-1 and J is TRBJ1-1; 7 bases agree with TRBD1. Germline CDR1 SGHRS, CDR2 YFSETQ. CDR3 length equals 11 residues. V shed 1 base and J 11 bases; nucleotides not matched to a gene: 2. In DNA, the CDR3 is TGCGCCAGCAGCTTGACAGGGGTGGCTTTCTTT. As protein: CASSLTGVAFF.

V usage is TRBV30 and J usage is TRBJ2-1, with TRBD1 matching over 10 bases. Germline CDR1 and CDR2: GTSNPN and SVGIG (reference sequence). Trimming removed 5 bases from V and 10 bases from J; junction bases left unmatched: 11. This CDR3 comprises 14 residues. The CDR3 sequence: CAWFHRDRGREQFF. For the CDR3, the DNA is TGTGCCTGGTTTCACCGGGACAGGGGACGGGAGCAGTTCTTC. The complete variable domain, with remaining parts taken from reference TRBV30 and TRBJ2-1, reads SQTIHQWPATLVQPVGSPLSLECTVEGTSNPNLYWYRQAAGRGLQLLFYSVGIGQISSEVPQNLSASRPQDRQFILSSKKLLLSDSGFYLCAWFHRDRGREQFFGPGTRLTVL.

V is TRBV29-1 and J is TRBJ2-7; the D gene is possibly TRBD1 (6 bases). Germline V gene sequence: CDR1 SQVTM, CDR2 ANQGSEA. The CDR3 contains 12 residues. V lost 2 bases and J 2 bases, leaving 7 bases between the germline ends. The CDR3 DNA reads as TGCAGCGTTGAATGGGACACCTACGAGCAGTACTTC. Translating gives CSVEWDTYEQYF.

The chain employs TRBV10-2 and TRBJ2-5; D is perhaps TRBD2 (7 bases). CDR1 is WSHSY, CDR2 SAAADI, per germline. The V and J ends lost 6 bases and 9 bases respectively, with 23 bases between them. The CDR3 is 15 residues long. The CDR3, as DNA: TGCGCCAGCAGAGGGGGGGGGAGCGGTCAAAGGGCCCAGTACTTC. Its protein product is CASRGGGSGQRAQYF.

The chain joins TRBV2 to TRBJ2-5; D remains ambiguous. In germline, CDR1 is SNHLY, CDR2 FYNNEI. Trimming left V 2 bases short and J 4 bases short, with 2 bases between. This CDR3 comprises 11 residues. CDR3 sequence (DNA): TGTGCCAGCAGTGAACGAGAGACCCAGTACTTC. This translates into CASSERETQYF.

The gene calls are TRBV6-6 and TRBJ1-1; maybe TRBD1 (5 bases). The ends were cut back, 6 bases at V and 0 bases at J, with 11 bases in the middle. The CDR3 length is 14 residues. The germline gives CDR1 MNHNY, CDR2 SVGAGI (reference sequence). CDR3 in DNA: TGTGCCAGCAGCGGGGCGGCTTTGAACACTGAAGCTTTCTTT. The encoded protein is CASSGAALNTEAFF.

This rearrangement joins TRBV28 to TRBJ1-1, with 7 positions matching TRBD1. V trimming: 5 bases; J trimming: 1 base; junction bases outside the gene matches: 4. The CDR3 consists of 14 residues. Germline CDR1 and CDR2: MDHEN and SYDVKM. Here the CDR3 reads CASSRGQTNTEAFF. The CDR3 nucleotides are TGTGCCAGCAGTCGGGGACAGACGAACACTGAAGCTTTCTTT.

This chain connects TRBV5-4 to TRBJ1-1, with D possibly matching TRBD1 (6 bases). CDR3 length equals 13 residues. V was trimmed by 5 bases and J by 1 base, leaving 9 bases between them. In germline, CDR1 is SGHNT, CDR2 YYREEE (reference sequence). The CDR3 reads CASSGQQNTEAFF. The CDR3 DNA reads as TGTGCCAGCAGTGGACAGCAGAACACTGAAGCTTTCTTT.

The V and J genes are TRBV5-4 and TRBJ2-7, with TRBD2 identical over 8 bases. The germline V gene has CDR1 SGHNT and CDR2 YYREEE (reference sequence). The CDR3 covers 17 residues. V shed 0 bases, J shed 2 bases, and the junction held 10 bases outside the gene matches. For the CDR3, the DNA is TGTGCCAGCAGCTTGGTACTCAGCGGGAGACAGACCTACGAGCAGTACTTC. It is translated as CASSLVLSGRQTYEQYF. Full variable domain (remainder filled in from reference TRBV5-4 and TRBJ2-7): ETGVTQSPTHLIKTRGQQVTLRCSSQSGHNTVSWYQQALGQGPQFIFQYYREEENGRGNFPPRFSGLQFPNYSSELNVNALELDDSALYLCASSLVLSGRQTYEQYFGPGTRLTVT.

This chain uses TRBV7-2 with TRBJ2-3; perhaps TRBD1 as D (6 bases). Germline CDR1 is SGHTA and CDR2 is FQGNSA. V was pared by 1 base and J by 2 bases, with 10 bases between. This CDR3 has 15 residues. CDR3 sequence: CASSLEGQSTDTQYF. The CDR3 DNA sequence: TGTGCCAGCAGCTTAGAGGGACAATCCACAGATACGCAGTATTTT.

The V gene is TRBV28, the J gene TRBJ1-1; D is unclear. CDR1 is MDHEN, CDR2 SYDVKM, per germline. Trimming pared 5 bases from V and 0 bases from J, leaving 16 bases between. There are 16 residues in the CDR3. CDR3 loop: CASSTATLIMNTEAFF. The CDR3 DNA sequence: TGTGCCAGCAGTACGGCCACTTTAATCATGAACACTGAAGCTTTCTTT.

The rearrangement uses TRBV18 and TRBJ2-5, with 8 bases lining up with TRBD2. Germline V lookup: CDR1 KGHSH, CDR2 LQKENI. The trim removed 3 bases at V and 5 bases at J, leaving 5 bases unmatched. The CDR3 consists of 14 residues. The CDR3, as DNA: TGTGCCAGCTCACCGGGCGGGGGGCTGGAGACCCAGTACTTC. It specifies CASSPGGGLETQYF.

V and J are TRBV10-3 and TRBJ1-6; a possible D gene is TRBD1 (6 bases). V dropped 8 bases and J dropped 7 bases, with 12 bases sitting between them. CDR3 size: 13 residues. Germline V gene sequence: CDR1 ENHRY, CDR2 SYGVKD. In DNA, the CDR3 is TGTGCCATCCTTGGGACACTCAATTCACCCCTCCACTTT. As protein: CAILGTLNSPLHF.

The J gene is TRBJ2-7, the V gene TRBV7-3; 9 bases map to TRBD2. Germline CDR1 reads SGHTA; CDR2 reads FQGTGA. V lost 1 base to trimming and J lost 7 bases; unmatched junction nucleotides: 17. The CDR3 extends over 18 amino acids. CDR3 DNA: TGTGCCAGCAGCTTAATGATCATTGGGTTAGCGGGAGTTAGGGAGCAGTACTTC. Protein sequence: CASSLMIIGLAGVREQYF.

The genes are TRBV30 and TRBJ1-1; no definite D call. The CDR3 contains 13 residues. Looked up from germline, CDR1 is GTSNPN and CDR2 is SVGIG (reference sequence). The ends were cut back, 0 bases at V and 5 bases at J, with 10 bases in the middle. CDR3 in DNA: TGTGCCTGGAGTGTAGGAGACGGGACTGAAGCTTTCTTT. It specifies CAWSVGDGTEAFF. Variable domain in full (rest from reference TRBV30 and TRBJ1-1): SQTIHQWPATLVQPVGSPLSLECTVEGTSNPNLYWYRQAAGRGLQLLFYSVGIGQISSEVPQNLSASRPQDRQFILSSKKLLLSDSGFYLCAWSVGDGTEAFFGQGTRLTVV.

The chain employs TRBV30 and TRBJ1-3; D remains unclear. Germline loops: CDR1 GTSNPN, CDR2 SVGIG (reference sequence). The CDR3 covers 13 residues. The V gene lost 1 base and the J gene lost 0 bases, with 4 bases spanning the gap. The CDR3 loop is CAWSGTSGNTIYF. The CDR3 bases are TGTGCCTGGAGTGGAACCTCTGGAAACACCATATATTTT.

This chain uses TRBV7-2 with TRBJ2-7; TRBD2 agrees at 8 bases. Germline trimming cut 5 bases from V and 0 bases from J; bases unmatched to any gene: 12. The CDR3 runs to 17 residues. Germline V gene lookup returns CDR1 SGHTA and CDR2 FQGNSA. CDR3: CASSISGNQPGSYEQYF. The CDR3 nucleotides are TGTGCCAGCAGCATTAGCGGGAATCAACCAGGCTCCTACGAGCAGTACTTC.

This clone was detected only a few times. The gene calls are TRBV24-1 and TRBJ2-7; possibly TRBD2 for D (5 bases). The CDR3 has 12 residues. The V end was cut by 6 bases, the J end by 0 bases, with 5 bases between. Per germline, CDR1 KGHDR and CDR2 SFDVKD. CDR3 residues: CATSRDSYEQYF. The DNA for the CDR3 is TGTGCCACCAGTCGGGACTCCTACGAGCAGTACTTC.

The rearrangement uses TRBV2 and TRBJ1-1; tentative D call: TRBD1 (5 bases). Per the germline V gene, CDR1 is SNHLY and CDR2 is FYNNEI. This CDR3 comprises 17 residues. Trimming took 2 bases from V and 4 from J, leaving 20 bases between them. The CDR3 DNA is TGTGCCAGCAGTGAAAGGGAGACAGTACTGACGGTCACTGAAGCTTTCTTT. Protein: CASSERETVLTVTEAFF.

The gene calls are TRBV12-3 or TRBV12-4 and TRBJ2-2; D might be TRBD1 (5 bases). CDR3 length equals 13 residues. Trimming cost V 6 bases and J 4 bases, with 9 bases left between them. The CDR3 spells CASSPDSTGELFF. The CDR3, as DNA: TGTGCCAGCAGCCCCGACAGCACCGGGGAGCTGTTTTTT.

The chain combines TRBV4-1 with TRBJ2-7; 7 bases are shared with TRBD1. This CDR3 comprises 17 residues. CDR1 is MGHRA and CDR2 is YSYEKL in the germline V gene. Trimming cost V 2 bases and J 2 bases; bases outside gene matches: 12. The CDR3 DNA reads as TGCGCCAGCAGCCAACGAACCGGGACAGTGGCCGCCTACGAGCAGTACTTC. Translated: CASSQRTGTVAAYEQYF.

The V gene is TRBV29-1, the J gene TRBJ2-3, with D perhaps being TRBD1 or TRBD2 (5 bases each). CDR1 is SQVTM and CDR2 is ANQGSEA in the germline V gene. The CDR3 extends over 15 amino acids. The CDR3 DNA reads TGCAGGTGGACCAAAGGGACCCCGAGGGCAGATACGCAGTATTTT. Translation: CRWTKGTPRADTQYF.

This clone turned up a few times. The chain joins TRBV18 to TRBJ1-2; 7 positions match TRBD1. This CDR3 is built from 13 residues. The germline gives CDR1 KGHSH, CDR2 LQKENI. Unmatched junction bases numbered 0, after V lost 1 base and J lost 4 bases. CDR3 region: CASSPQGAYGYTF. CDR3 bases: TGTGCCAGCTCACCACAGGGGGCCTATGGCTACACCTTC. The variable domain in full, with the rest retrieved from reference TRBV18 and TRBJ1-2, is NAGVMQNPRHLVRRRGQEARLRCSPMKGHSHVYWYRQLPEEGLKFMVYLQKENIIDESGMPKERFSAEFPKEGPSILRIQQVVRGDSAAYFCASSPQGAYGYTFGSGTRLTVV.

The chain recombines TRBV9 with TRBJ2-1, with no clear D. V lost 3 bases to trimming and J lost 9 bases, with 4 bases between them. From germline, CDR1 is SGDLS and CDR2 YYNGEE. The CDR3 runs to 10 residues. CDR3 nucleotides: TGTGCCAGCAGCGGGGCTGAGCAGTTCTTC. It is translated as CASSGAEQFF.

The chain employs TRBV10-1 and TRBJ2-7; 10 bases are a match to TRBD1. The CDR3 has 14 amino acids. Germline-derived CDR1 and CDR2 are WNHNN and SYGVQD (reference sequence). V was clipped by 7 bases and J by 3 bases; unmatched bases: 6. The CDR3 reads CASTVGTGDYEQYF. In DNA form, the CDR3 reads TGCGCCAGCACTGTTGGGACAGGGGACTACGAGCAGTACTTC.

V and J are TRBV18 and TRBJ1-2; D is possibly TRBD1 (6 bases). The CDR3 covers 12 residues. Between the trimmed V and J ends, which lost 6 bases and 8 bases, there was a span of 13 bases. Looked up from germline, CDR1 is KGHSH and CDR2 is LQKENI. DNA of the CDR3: TGTGCCAGCTCTCAGCTCAGGGGAGGCTACACCTTC. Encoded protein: CASSQLRGGYTF.

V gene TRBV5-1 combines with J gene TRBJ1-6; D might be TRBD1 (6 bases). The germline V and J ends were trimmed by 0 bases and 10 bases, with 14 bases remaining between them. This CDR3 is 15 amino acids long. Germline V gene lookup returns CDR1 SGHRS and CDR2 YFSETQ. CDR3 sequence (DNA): TGCGCCAGCAGCTTGGCCGGGGGGGCGTTATCACCCCTCCACTTT. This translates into CASSLAGGALSPLHF.